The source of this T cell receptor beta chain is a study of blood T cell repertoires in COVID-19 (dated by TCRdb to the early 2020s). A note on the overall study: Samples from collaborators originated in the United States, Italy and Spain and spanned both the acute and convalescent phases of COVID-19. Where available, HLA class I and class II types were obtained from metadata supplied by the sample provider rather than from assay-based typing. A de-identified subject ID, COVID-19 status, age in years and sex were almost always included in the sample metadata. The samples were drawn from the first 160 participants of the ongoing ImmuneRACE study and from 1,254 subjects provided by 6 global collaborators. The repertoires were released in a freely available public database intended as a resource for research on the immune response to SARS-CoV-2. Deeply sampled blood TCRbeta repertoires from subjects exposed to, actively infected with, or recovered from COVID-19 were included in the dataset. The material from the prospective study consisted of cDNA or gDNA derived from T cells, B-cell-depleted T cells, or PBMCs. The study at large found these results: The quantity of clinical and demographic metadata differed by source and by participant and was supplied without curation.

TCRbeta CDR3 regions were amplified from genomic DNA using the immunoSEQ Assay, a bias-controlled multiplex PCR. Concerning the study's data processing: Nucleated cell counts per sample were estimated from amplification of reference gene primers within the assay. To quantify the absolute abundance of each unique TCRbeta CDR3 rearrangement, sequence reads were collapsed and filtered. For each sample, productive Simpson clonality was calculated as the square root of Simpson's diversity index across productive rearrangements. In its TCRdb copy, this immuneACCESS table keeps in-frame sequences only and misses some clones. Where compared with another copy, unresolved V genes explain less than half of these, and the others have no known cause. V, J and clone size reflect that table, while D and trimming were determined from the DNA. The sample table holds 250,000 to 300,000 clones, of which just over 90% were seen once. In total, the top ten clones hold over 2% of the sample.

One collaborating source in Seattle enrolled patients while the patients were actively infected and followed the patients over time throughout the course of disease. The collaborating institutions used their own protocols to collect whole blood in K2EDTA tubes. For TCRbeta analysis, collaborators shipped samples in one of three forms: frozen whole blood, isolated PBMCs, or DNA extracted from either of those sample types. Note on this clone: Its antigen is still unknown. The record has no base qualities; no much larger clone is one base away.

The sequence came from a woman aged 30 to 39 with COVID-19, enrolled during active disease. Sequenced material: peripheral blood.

The CDR3 reads as follows: CASSRDIQGGGNTQYF. The bases are TGTGCCAGCAGTCGCGATATTCAGGGGGGTGGAAATACGCAGTATTTT. The V gene is TRBV5-4 and the J gene is TRBJ2-3; possibly the D gene is TRBD1, per 7 matching bases. Looking up the germline V gene (reference sequence) yields CDR1 SGHNT and CDR2 YYREEE. V was cut back by 5 bases and J by 7 bases, leaving a gap of 23 bases between them. Including the terminal cysteine and phenylalanine, the CDR3 comprises 16 residues. Only CDR3 DNA is held: 48 bases, read in frame from base 1.